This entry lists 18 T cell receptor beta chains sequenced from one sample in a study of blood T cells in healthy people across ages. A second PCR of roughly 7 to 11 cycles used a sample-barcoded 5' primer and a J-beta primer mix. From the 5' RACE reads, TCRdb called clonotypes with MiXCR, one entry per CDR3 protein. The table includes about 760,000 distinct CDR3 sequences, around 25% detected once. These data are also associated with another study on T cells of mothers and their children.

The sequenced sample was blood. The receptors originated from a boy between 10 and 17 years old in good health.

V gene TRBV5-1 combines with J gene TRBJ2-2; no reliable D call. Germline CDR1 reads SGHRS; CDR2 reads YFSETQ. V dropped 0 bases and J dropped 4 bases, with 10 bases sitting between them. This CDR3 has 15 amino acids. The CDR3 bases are TGCGCCAGCAGCTTGGGTCCAGGCCTCACCGGGGAGCTGTTTTTT. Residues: CASSLGPGLTGELFF.

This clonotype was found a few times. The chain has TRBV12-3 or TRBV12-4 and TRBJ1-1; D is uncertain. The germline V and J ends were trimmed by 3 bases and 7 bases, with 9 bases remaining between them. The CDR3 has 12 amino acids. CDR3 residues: CASSFDGIEAFF. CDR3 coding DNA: TGTGCCAGCAGTTTCGATGGGATTGAAGCTTTCTTT.

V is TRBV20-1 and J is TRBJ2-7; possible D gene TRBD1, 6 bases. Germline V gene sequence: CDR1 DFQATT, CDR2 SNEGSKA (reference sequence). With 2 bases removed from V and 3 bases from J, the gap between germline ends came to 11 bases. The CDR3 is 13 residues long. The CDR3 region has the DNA TGCAGTGCTAGACCGGGACACTTCTACGAGCAGTACTTC. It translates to CSARPGHFYEQYF.

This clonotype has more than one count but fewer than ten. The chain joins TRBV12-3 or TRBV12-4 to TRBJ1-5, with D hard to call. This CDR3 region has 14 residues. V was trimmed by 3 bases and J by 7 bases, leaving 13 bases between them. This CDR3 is CASSFIGYGQPQHF. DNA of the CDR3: TGTGCCAGCAGTTTTATAGGGTATGGGCAGCCCCAGCATTTT.

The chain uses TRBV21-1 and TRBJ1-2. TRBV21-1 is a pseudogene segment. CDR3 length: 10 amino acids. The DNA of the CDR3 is TGTGCCACCCAAGACTATGGCTACACCTTC. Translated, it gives CATQDYGYTF.

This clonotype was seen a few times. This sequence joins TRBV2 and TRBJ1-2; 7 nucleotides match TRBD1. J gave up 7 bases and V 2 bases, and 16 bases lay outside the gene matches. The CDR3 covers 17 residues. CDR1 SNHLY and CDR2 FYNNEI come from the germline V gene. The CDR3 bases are TGTGCCAGCAGTGAAATGCCGGGACAGTCCCGTAGGAGTGGCTACACCTTC. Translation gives CASSEMPGQSRRSGYTF.

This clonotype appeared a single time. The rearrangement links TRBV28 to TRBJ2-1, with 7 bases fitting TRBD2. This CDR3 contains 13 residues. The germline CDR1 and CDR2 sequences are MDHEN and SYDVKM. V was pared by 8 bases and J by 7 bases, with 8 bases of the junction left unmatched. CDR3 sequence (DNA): TGTGCCAGCGCCCCCCAACTAGCGAATGAGCAGTTCTTC. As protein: CASAPQLANEQFF.

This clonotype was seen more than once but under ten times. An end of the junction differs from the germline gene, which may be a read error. The CDR3 DNA reads TGTGCCAGCAGTTTGGCCCTAGCGGGAGCGGTTTGGGGCACAGATACGCAGTATTTT. Protein: CASSLALAGAVWGTDTQYF. The gene calls are TRBV5-4 and TRBJ2-3, with 10 bases matching TRBD2. CDR3 length equals 19 residues. Germline assignment: CDR1 SGHNT and CDR2 YYREEE (reference sequence).

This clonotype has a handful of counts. CDR3 in DNA: TGTGCCAGCAGCACCGGGACAGGGGTTTTCTTC. Translating gives CASSTGTGVFF. V is TRBV11-3 and J is TRBJ2-1; 10 bases map to TRBD1. The V gene end was trimmed by 5 bases and the J gene end by 16 bases; junction bases not matched to a gene: 5. Per germline, CDR1 SGHNT and CDR2 YENEEA. There are 11 residues in the CDR3. The complete variable domain, with remaining parts taken from reference TRBV11-3 and TRBJ2-1, reads EAGVVQSPRYKIIEKKQPVAFWCNPISGHNTLYWYLQNLGQGPELLIRYENEEAVDDSQLPKDRFSAERLKGVDSTLKIQPAELGDSAVYLCASSTGTGVFFGPGTRLTVL.

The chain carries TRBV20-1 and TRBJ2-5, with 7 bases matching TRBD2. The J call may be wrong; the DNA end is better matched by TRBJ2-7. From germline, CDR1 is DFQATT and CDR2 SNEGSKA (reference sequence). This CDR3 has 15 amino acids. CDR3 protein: CSARERNGGVHEQYF. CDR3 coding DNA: TGCAGTGCTAGAGAACGTAATGGGGGGGTACACGAGCAGTACTTC.

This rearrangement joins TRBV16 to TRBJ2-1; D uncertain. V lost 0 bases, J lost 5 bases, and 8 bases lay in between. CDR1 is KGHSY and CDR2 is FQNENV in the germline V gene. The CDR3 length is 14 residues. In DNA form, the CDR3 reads TGTGCCAGCAGCCAATCTCCTACAGACAATGAGCAGTTCTTC. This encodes CASSQSPTDNEQFF.

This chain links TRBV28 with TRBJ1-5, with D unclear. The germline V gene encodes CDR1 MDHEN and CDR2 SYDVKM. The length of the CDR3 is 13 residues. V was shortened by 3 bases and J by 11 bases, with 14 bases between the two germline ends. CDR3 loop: CASSFTLSKSQHF. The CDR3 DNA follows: TGTGCCAGCAGTTTCACCCTATCCAAATCCCAGCATTTT.

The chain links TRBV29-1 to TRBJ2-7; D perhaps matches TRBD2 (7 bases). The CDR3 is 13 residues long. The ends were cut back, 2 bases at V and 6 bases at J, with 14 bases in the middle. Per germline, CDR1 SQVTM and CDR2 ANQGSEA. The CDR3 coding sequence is TGCAGCGTTGAAACCGGAGGGGGGGGCGAGCAGTACTTC. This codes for CSVETGGGGEQYF.

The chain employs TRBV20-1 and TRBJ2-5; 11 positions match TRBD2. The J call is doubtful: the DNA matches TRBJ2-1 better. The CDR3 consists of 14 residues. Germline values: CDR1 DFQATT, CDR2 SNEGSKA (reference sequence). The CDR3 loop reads CSARGTSGSYEQFF. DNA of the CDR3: TGCAGTGCTAGAGGAACTAGCGGGAGCTATGAGCAGTTCTTC.

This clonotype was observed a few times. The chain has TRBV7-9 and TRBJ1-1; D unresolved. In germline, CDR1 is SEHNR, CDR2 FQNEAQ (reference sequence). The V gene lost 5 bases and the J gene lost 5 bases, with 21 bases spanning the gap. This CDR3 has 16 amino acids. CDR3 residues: CASSPTSSPVRTEAFF. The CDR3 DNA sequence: TGTGCCAGCAGCCCTACATCGAGCCCCGTCCGGACTGAAGCTTTCTTT. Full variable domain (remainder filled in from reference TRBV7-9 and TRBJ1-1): DTGVSQNPRHKITKRGQNVTFRCDPISEHNRLYWYRQTLGQGPEFLTYFQNEAQLEKSRLLSDRFSAERPKGSFSTLEIQRTEQGDSAMYLCASSPTSSPVRTEAFFGQGTRLTVV.

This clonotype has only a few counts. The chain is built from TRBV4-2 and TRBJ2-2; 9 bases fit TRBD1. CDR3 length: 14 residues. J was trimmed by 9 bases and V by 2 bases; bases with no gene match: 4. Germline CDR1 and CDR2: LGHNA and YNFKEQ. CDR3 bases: TGTGCCAGCAGCCAAACGACAGGGGGTAGGGAGCTGTTTTTT. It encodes CASSQTTGGRELFF.

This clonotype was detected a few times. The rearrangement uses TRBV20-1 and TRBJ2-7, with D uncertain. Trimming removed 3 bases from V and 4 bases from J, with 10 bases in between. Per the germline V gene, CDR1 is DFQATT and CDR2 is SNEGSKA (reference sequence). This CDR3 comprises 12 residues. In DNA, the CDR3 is TGCAGTGCTAGTAGGACGTCTTACGAGCAGTACTTC. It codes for CSASRTSYEQYF.

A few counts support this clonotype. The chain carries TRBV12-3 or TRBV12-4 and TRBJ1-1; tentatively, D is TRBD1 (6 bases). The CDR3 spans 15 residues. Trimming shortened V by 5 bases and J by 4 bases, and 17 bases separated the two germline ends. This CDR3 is CASSPEGGGLTEAFF. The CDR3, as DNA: TGTGCCAGCAGTCCGGAGGGCGGGGGCCTCACTGAAGCTTTCTTT.